A single sample gave rise to the 25 T cell receptor beta chains below, sequenced in a study of shared clonotypes between healthy human individuals. Some clones are missing from TCRdb's copy, which holds only in-frame ones; the method was immunoSEQ multiplex PCR. Among around 510,000 clones listed, around 80% were seen once. Sequenced input: PBMCs. Every receptor here comes from a woman aged 40 to 55 in good health. Some clones in this sample may be carry-over from other donors' samples.

This clone was seen a single time. V gene TRBV5-6 combines with J gene TRBJ2-5, with D maybe TRBD1 (6 bases). Germline CDR1 is SGHDT and CDR2 is YYEEEE. CDR3 length equals 14 residues. The germline V and J ends were trimmed by 3 bases and 5 bases, with 14 bases remaining between them. DNA for the CDR3: TGTGCCAGCAGCTCGATCAGGGGTGGCGAGACCCAGTACTTC. Translation gives CASSSIRGGETQYF.

V and J are TRBV7-8 and TRBJ2-3, with 10 bases aligning to TRBD1. V was pared by 7 bases and J by 7 bases, with 11 bases of the junction left unmatched. This CDR3 spans 15 amino acids. Germline CDR1 and CDR2: SGHVS and FQNEAQ. The CDR3 loop reads CASTLGTGERNTQYF. The CDR3 coding sequence is TGTGCCAGCACCCTCGGGACAGGGGAAAGGAATACGCAGTATTTT.

The table lists this clone with a count of one. This chain connects TRBV11-2 to TRBJ2-7; possibly TRBD2 for D (6 bases). This CDR3 is built from 12 residues. Trimming took 1 base from V and 6 from J, leaving 7 bases between them. CDR1 is SGHAT, CDR2 FQNNGV, per germline. Here the CDR3 reads CASSLGAGEQYF. The CDR3 region has the DNA TGTGCCAGCAGCTTAGGAGCGGGCGAGCAGTACTTC.

Only a few counts were recorded for this clone. A junction end diverges from the germline sequence, so it may reflect a read error. The rearrangement uses TRBV28 and TRBJ2-2, with 9 bases matching TRBD2. CDR1 MDHEN and CDR2 SYDVKM come from the germline V gene. The CDR3 has 15 residues. The CDR3: CASNLAGVHTGELFF. The CDR3 DNA sequence: TGTGCCAGCAATTTAGCGGGAGTCCACACCGGGGAGCTGTTTTTT.

V is TRBV27 and J is TRBJ2-7; TRBD2 aligns across 11 bases. V shed 5 bases, J shed 4 bases, and the junction held 7 bases outside the gene matches. The CDR3 runs 15 residues. Germline CDR1 reads MNHEY; CDR2 reads SMNVEV (reference sequence). This CDR3 is CASSLLAGEIYEQYF. The CDR3, as DNA: TGTGCCAGCAGTCTACTAGCGGGAGAGATATACGAGCAGTACTTC.

The chain combines TRBV19 with TRBJ2-7; D might be TRBD2 (6 bases). CDR1 is LNHDA, CDR2 SQIVND, per germline (reference sequence). The V end lost 1 base, the J end lost 4 bases, and 26 bases lay between the germline ends. The CDR3 runs to 19 residues. The CDR3 nucleotides are TGTGCCAGTAGTATAGTAGCCTTAACCTCATCGGGAGATCGATACGAGCAGTACTTC. Translation gives CASSIVALTSSGDRYEQYF.

The chain uses TRBV10-3 and TRBJ2-1; possible D gene TRBD2, 6 bases. CDR3 size: 13 residues. The ends were cut back, 7 bases at V and 6 bases at J, with 13 bases in the middle. Germline CDR1 is ENHRY and CDR2 is SYGVKD. The CDR3 region has the DNA TGTGCCATCAAGGAGGGGACGGGCAATGAGCAGTTCTTC. Protein sequence: CAIKEGTGNEQFF.

The chain is built from TRBV7-9 and TRBJ2-3; 7 nucleotides align to TRBD1. The length of the CDR3 is 17 residues. Germline assignment: CDR1 SEHNR and CDR2 FQNEAQ (reference sequence). V dropped 4 bases and J dropped 6; count of bases not matched to a gene: 16. The CDR3 nucleotides are TGTGCCAGCAGCTCCCCCCCCCGACAGGGCCAGAGGGATACGCAGTATTTT. This codes for CASSSPPRQGQRDTQYF.

This chain links TRBV30 with TRBJ2-5; 8 nucleotides match TRBD1. Germline V CDR1 and CDR2: GTSNPN, SVGIG (reference sequence). The junction had 4 bases not matched to a gene; V was cut back by 2 bases and J by 5 bases. The CDR3 consists of 13 residues. CDR3 protein: CAWSLRTGETQYF. The CDR3 coding sequence is TGTGCCTGGAGTTTAAGGACAGGGGAGACCCAGTACTTC.

The chain uses TRBV19 and TRBJ2-3, with 8 nucleotides matching TRBD1. CDR3 length: 15 residues. CDR1 is LNHDA and CDR2 is SQIVND in the germline V gene (reference sequence). V lost 3 bases, J lost 1 base, and 3 bases stayed unmatched. The CDR3 coding sequence is TGTGCCAGTAGTATCCCGGGACAGGGCACAGATACGCAGTATTTT. Translation gives CASSIPGQGTDTQYF.

The V and J genes are TRBV7-3 and TRBJ2-1, with D perhaps being TRBD1 or TRBD2 (5 bases each). The germline V gene has CDR1 SGHTA and CDR2 FQGTGA. V lost 5 bases, J lost 5 bases, and 13 bases lay in between. This CDR3 is 14 amino acids long. The CDR3 nucleotides are TGTGCCAGCAGCCCCACGGGACGGAACAATGAGCAGTTCTTC. Residues: CASSPTGRNNEQFF.

The V and J genes are TRBV5-1 and TRBJ1-1; D is perhaps TRBD1 (5 bases). This CDR3 comprises 17 residues. In germline, CDR1 is SGHRS, CDR2 YFSETQ. Deletions cut 0 bases from V and 3 bases from J, with 18 bases between. The CDR3 region is CASSLGPLGGEDTEAFF. CDR3 in DNA: TGCGCCAGCAGCTTGGGCCCGTTGGGAGGGGAAGACACTGAAGCTTTCTTT. Filled out from reference TRBV5-1 and TRBJ1-1, the complete variable domain reads KAGVTQTPRYLIKTRGQQVTLSCSPISGHRSVSWYQQTPGQGLQFLFEYFSETQRNKGNFPGRFSGRQFSNSRSEMNVSTLELGDSALYLCASSLGPLGGEDTEAFFGQGTRLTVV.

The chain uses TRBV7-2 and TRBJ2-3; 7 nucleotides agree with TRBD2. J lost 2 bases, V lost 1 base, and 3 bases had no gene match. This CDR3 is built from 15 residues. Germline loops: CDR1 SGHTA, CDR2 FQGNSA. CDR3 loop: CASSLVGGHTDTQYF. In DNA, the CDR3 is TGTGCCAGCAGCTTAGTGGGAGGGCACACAGATACGCAGTATTTT.

The V and J genes are TRBV19 and TRBJ2-1; unclear D gene. V was trimmed by 5 bases and J by 11 bases, leaving 13 bases between them. In germline, CDR1 is LNHDA, CDR2 SQIVND (reference sequence). The CDR3 runs 12 residues. The CDR3 nucleotides are TGTGCCAGTAGTGTCTCAGAGATACAGCAGTTCTTC. This translates into CASSVSEIQQFF.

The chain uses TRBV2 and TRBJ2-2; D unresolved. The V gene's germline CDR1 is SNHLY and CDR2 FYNNEI. With 4 bases removed from V and 4 bases from J, the gap between germline ends came to 13 bases. This CDR3 spans 15 amino acids. CDR3 region: CASSVGPPGTGELFF. The CDR3 region has the DNA TGTGCCAGCAGTGTTGGTCCTCCGGGCACCGGGGAGCTGTTTTTT.

This chain links TRBV5-1 with TRBJ2-5, with D possibly called TRBD1 or TRBD2 (6 bases each). Between the trimmed V and J ends, which lost 4 bases and 1 base, there was a span of 14 bases. The CDR3 loop spans 15 amino acids. Germline V gene lookup returns CDR1 SGHRS and CDR2 YFSETQ. CDR3 residues: CASSRGQSGQETQYF. CDR3 nucleotides: TGCGCCAGCAGCCGGGGGCAGTCAGGCCAAGAGACCCAGTACTTC.

J is TRBJ1-5 and V is TRBV6-5; the D gene is possibly TRBD1 (5 bases). Germline CDR1 and CDR2: MNHEY and SVGAGI. This CDR3 is 14 amino acids long. Deletions cut 6 bases from V and 2 bases from J, with 11 bases between. CDR3 amino acids: CASSRERGNQPQHF. The CDR3 DNA sequence: TGTGCCAGCAGCAGGGAGAGGGGCAATCAGCCCCAGCATTTT.

As concerns this clone: Other nucleotide sequences in the sample specify the same CDR3. The CDR3 loop reads CASSLDRGTEAFF. The CDR3 nucleotides are TGCGCCAGCAGCTTGGACAGGGGCACTGAAGCTTTCTTT. The genes are TRBV5-1 and TRBJ1-1, with 7 bases matching TRBD1. Germline-derived CDR1 and CDR2 are SGHRS and YFSETQ. The ends lost 0 bases at V and 4 bases at J; junction bases unmatched: 0. The CDR3 extends over 13 amino acids.

V usage is TRBV4-1 and J usage is TRBJ2-5; D is perhaps TRBD1 (6 bases). The V end lost 5 bases, the J end lost 0 bases, and 10 bases lay between the germline ends. Germline-derived CDR1 and CDR2 are MGHRA and YSYEKL. CDR3 length: 14 amino acids. The CDR3: CASSYRAYQETQYF. The CDR3 nucleotides are TGCGCCAGCAGCTACAGGGCGTACCAAGAGACCCAGTACTTC.

The V and J genes are TRBV7-8 and TRBJ2-5, with no clear D. The CDR3 totals 19 residues. V shed 1 base and J shed 2 bases, with 23 bases lying between them. Germline V gene lookup returns CDR1 SGHVS and CDR2 FQNEAQ. The CDR3 protein is CASSLGYRIYLPKQETQYF. The DNA of the CDR3 is TGTGCCAGCAGCTTAGGCTACAGAATATACTTGCCTAAACAAGAGACCCAGTACTTC.

In its sample, this clone was seen once. A far larger clone differs by one base, so this is likely a read error. Distinct nucleotide sequences in the sample also encode this CDR3. The chain is built from TRBV6-5 and TRBJ2-7; D unresolved. The CDR3 contains 16 residues. Germline CDR1 is MNHEY and CDR2 is SVGAGI. CDR3 residues: CASSYSPTQSSYEQYF. The CDR3 coding sequence is TGTGCCAGCAGCTACTCGCCTACTCAGAGCTCCTACGAGCAGTACTTC.

This clone was counted between two and nine times. V usage is TRBV2 and J usage is TRBJ2-7, with 7 bases aligning to TRBD2. V was clipped by 10 bases and J by 1 base; unmatched bases: 10. The CDR3 runs to 14 residues. CDR1 and CDR2 from the germline V gene are SNHLY and FYNNEI. The CDR3 here is CATDRGSVSYEQYF. Written as DNA, the CDR3 is TGTGCCACCGATCGCGGGAGTGTTTCCTACGAGCAGTACTTC. The whole variable domain, filled in from reference TRBV2 and TRBJ2-7, reads EPEVTQTPSHQVTQMGQEVILRCVPISNHLYFYWYRQILGQKVEFLVSFYNNEISEKSEIFDDQFSVERPDGSNFTLKIRSTKLEDSAMYFCATDRGSVSYEQYFGPGTRLTVT.

The chain employs TRBV11-2 and TRBJ2-5; maybe TRBD1 (5 bases). Trimming took 0 bases from V and 5 from J, leaving 7 bases between them. The CDR3 loop spans 13 amino acids. In germline, CDR1 is SGHAT, CDR2 FQNNGV. Here the CDR3 DNA reads TGTGCCAGCAGCTTAGATCCAGGGGAGACCCAGTACTTC. It specifies CASSLDPGETQYF.

The chain uses TRBV5-1 and TRBJ1-1; D gene ambiguous. Germline V gene sequence: CDR1 SGHRS, CDR2 YFSETQ. V was pared by 0 bases and J by 1 base, with 7 bases between. There are 14 residues in the CDR3. CDR3 protein: CASSLEPQNTEAFF. In nucleotides, the CDR3 is TGCGCCAGCAGCTTGGAACCGCAGAACACTGAAGCTTTCTTT.

The genes are TRBV15 and TRBJ1-1, with 8 nucleotides matching TRBD1. The CDR3 has 19 amino acids. V shed 0 bases, J shed 1 base, and the junction held 13 bases outside the gene matches. Per the germline V gene, CDR1 is LNHNV and CDR2 is YYDKDF (reference sequence). CDR3: CATSRDFVGRGQENTEAFF. CDR3 in DNA: TGTGCCACCAGCAGAGATTTTGTGGGCAGGGGGCAGGAGAACACTGAAGCTTTCTTT.